The rows below give T cell receptor beta chains drawn from one sample of a study of cytomegalovirus exposure and HLA in healthy donors. The method was immunoSEQ multiplex PCR; TCRdb's version includes in-frame clones alone and lacks a portion of them. The listing contains 35,000 to 50,000 clones. Input material: PBMCs. These receptors were taken from a woman between 25 and 40 years old in good health and CMV-seropositive. Both conserved end residues are part of each CDR3. Fields, in order: clone size, V gene, J gene, D gene, CDR3 protein, CDR3 DNA. The D gene is left open where the match is weak. Size is stated for part of the rows, as once, few or many counts, or as a class when the clone is expanded.

NA	TRBV10-3	TRBJ1-1	TRBD1	CAITGQGNTEAFF	TGTGCCATCACCGGACAGGGGAACACTGAAGCTTTCTTT
NA	TRBV15	TRBJ1-5	NA	CATSRDRGHSNQPQHF	TGTGCCACCAGCAGAGATCGGGGACATAGCAATCAGCCCCAGCATTTT
NA	TRBV5-1	TRBJ1-4	NA	CASSPESSTNEKLFF	TGCGCCAGCAGCCCGGAGTCCTCAACTAATGAAAAACTGTTTTTT
NA	TRBV7-2	TRBJ2-3	TRBD2	CASSPGLAGDTQYF	TGTGCCAGCAGCCCGGGACTAGCGGGAGATACGCAGTATTTT
NA	TRBV20-1	TRBJ2-5	NA	CSATGGETQYF	TGCAGTGCAACTGGAGGAGAGACCCAGTACTTC
NA	TRBV2	TRBJ2-7	TRBD2	CASSGTSGGYEQYF	TGTGCCAGCAGTGGAACTAGCGGGGGCTACGAGCAGTACTTC
NA	TRBV7-6	TRBJ2-7	TRBD1	CASSPRGQGAYEQYF	TGTGCCAGCAGCCCGCGGGGACAGGGAGCCTACGAGCAGTACTTC
NA	TRBV25-1	TRBJ2-3	TRBD2	CASSGGGGFTDTQYF	TGTGCCAGCAGCGGAGGCGGGGGGTTCACAGATACGCAGTATTTT
NA	TRBV7-6	TRBJ2-1	NA	CASSRRTTMRGGNEQFF	TGTGCCAGCAGCCGGAGGACCACCATGAGGGGGGGGAATGAGCAGTTCTTC
NA	TRBV11-3	TRBJ2-4	NA	CASSLDRWFGNIQYF	TGTGCCAGCAGCTTAGACAGGTGGTTTGGAAACATTCAGTACTTC
medium-sized	TRBV2	TRBJ1-1	NA	CASTGWGLNTEAFF	TGTGCCAGCACCGGATGGGGGCTCAACACTGAAGCTTTCTTT
NA	TRBV5-6	TRBJ2-3	TRBD2	CASSGLAGDTQYF	TGTGCCAGCAGCGGACTAGCGGGGGATACGCAGTATTTT
NA	TRBV2	TRBJ1-1	TRBD1	CASRADRDNTEAFF	TGTGCCAGCAGGGCAGACAGGGACAACACTGAAGCTTTCTTT
NA	TRBV29-1	TRBJ1-5	TRBD1	CSVRTGSNQPQHF	TGCAGCGTGAGGACAGGTAGCAATCAGCCCCAGCATTTT
NA	TRBV5-5	TRBJ1-1	NA	CASSLTALNTEAFF	TGTGCCAGCAGCTTGACAGCTCTGAACACTGAAGCTTTCTTT
NA	TRBV2	TRBJ2-1	NA	CASSPNGVGSYNEQFF	TGTGCCAGCAGTCCTAACGGGGTGGGCTCCTACAATGAGCAGTTCTTC
NA	TRBV21-1	TRBJ2-7	NA	CASNTDRGRSPYEQYF	TGTGCCAGCAACACGGACAGGGGGCGATCTCCCTACGAGCAGTACTTC
NA	TRBV14	TRBJ2-7	NA	CASSQIFHEQYF	TGTGCCAGCAGCCAAATCTTCCACGAGCAGTACTTC
NA	TRBV29-1	TRBJ2-1	NA	CSVDLQDNEQFF	TGCAGCGTTGATCTCCAGGACAATGAGCAGTTCTTC
NA	TRBV6-1	TRBJ1-1	NA	CASSASSGDGNTEAFF	TGTGCCAGCAGTGCCTCATCAGGGGACGGGAACACTGAAGCTTTCTTT
NA	TRBV19	TRBJ1-2	NA	CASSITGSGYTF	TGTGCCAGTAGTATTACAGGCAGTGGCTACACCTTC
NA	TRBV7-9	TRBJ1-6	TRBD1	CASSSDRALVPPLHF	TGTGCCAGCAGCTCGGACAGGGCCCTCGTCCCACCCCTCCACTTT
NA	TRBV7-2	TRBJ2-5	NA	CASSSTQETQYF	TGTGCCAGCAGTAGCACCCAAGAGACCCAGTACTTC
NA	TRBV6-4	TRBJ2-3	NA	CASSDPLEAGTQYF	TGTGCCAGCAGTGACCCCCTTGAGGCCGGTACGCAGTATTTT
NA	TRBV7-6	TRBJ2-5	NA	CASSLWGSTETQYF	TGTGCCAGCAGCTTATGGGGCTCGACCGAGACCCAGTACTTC
NA	TRBV11-2	TRBJ2-7	TRBD1	CASSSISGTGESVYEQYF	TGTGCCAGCAGCTCCATTTCCGGGACAGGGGAATCTGTGTACGAGCAGTACTTC
NA	TRBV30	TRBJ1-2	NA	CAFRRVPYGYTF	TGTGCTTTTCGACGGGTCCCTTATGGCTACACCTTC
NA	TRBV7-2	TRBJ2-7	NA	CASSLGNEQYF	TGTGCCAGCAGCTTGGGCAACGAGCAGTACTTC
NA	TRBV20-1	TRBJ1-4	NA	CSARQNEKLFF	TGCAGTGCTAGGCAGAATGAAAAACTGTTTTTT
NA	TRBV30	TRBJ2-7	TRBD2	CAWTRLAGEQYF	TGTGCCTGGACTAGACTAGCGGGAGAGCAGTACTTC
NA	TRBV18	TRBJ2-7	TRBD1	CASSPRQGVYEQYF	TGTGCCAGCTCACCAAGACAGGGAGTTTACGAGCAGTACTTC
NA	TRBV19	TRBJ1-2	NA	CATSVGRGLYTF	TGTGCCACCAGTGTCGGCAGGGGCCTCTACACCTTC
NA	TRBV11-2	TRBJ1-2	NA	CASSSAGGRTYGYTF	TGTGCCAGCAGCTCCGCGGGGGGCAGGACCTATGGCTACACCTTC
NA	TRBV6-5	TRBJ1-4	NA	CASSYGGRGEKLFF	TGTGCCAGCAGTTACGGAGGGCGCGGTGAAAAACTGTTTTTT
NA	TRBV30	TRBJ2-1	NA	CAWSTLPGSYNEQFF	TGTGCCTGGTCCACGCTTCCCGGCTCCTACAATGAGCAGTTCTTC
NA	TRBV25-1	TRBJ1-1	NA	CASSESLSGLVARAFF	TGTGCCAGCAGTGAATCTCTCTCTGGACTAGTTGCACGAGCTTTCTTT
NA	TRBV6-5	TRBJ1-1	NA	CASSYRNTEAFF	TGTGCCAGCAGTTATCGGAACACTGAAGCTTTCTTT
NA	TRBV4-2	TRBJ2-7	TRBD2	CASSRGGPGITDYEQYF	TGTGCCAGCAGCCGGGGGGGACCGGGGATCACCGACTACGAGCAGTACTTC
NA	TRBV7-8	TRBJ2-2	NA	CASSLEAGLNTGELFF	TGTGCCAGCAGCTTAGAGGCGGGTTTAAACACCGGGGAGCTGTTTTTT
NA	TRBV30	TRBJ1-2	NA	CAWTPWGSPGYTF	TGTGCCTGGACTCCTTGGGGCAGCCCTGGCTACACCTTC
NA	TRBV6-5	TRBJ1-5	NA	CASSLGQGGQPQHF	TGTGCCAGCAGCCTTGGCCAGGGTGGACAGCCCCAGCATTTT
NA	TRBV6-4	TRBJ2-5	TRBD2	CASSDTSGGQETQYF	TGTGCCAGCAGTGATACTAGCGGGGGACAAGAGACCCAGTACTTC